A selection of T cell receptor beta chains follows, all from one sample in a study of blood T cells in healthy people across ages. TCRdb fed the 5' RACE reads into MiXCR, producing one record per CDR3 protein. Of more than 750,000 distinct CDR3 sequences in the sample, just under 30% are singletons; the top ten hold roughly 10%. The same sample was also studied in work on T cells of mothers and their children.

The source material was blood. The receptor set was obtained from a woman between 40 and 50 years old in good health. CDR3s include the opening cysteine and the closing phenylalanine or tryptophan. D genes are given only for firm matches. Clone size, where shown, is once, few, many, or a class for clones that have expanded.

clone size	V gene	D gene	J gene	CDR3 protein	CDR3 DNA
NA	TRBV5-1	NA	TRBJ2-7	CAGSFQAIRGSEQYF	TGCGCCGGCAGCTTTCAGGCAATCCGGGGGAGTGAGCAGTACTTC
NA	TRBV20-1	TRBD1	TRBJ1-2	CSASVGTEANYGYTF	TGCAGTGCTAGCGTTGGGACAGAAGCTAACTATGGCTACACCTTC
many	TRBV7-2	TRBD2	TRBJ2-7	CASSLTSSGGQTYEQYF	TGTGCCAGCAGCCTTACGTCTAGCGGGGGCCAAACCTACGAGCAGTACTTC
many	TRBV19	TRBD1	TRBJ2-7	CASSMTGAYEQYF	TGTGCCAGTAGTATGACAGGGGCCTACGAGCAGTACTTC
NA	TRBV6-2/TRBV6-3	NA	TRBJ2-7	CAGSYYAARNLYEQYF	TGTGCCGGCAGTTACTATGCGGCCCGAAACCTCTACGAGCAGTACTTC
NA	TRBV7-2	NA	TRBJ2-4	CASSRTRPNEQYF	TGTGCCAGCAGCCGTACTAGGCCCAATGAGCAGTACTTC
NA	TRBV20-1	NA	TRBJ2-5	CSAGVPNPETQYF	TGCAGTGCGGGCGTACCCAACCCAGAGACCCAGTACTTC
NA	TRBV19	TRBD2	TRBJ2-7	CASSRLSGSSYEQYF	TGTGCCAGTAGTCGCCTTAGCGGGAGCTCCTACGAGCAGTACTTC
NA	TRBV20-1	NA	TRBJ2-3	CSARLNTDTQYF	TGCAGTGCTAGACTGAACACAGATACGCAGTATTTT
NA	TRBV20-1	NA	TRBJ2-7	CSATGDPSSYNEQYF	TGCAGTGCTACGGGGGACCCTAGCTCCTACAATGAGCAGTACTTC
many	TRBV20-1	NA	TRBJ1-4	CSAEPRTETNEKLFF	TGCAGTGCAGAACCCCGGACGGAAACTAATGAAAAACTGTTTTTT
NA	TRBV7-9	NA	TRBJ1-5	CASSLGESRQGFQPQHF	TGTGCCAGCAGTCTGGGCGAGTCGCGTCAGGGGTTTCAGCCCCAGCATTTT
few	TRBV29-1	TRBD2	TRBJ2-1	CSVSGGDYNEQFF	TGCAGCGTCAGCGGGGGGGATTACAATGAGCAGTTCTTC
NA	TRBV28	NA	TRBJ1-4	CASSLLSPRGDVNNEKLFF	TGTGCCAGCAGTTTATTATCCCCCAGGGGTGATGTAAATAATGAAAAACTGTTTTTT
few	TRBV30	TRBD1	TRBJ2-7	CACQGQGLREQYF	TGTGCCTGTCAAGGACAGGGACTGCGCGAGCAGTACTTC